The present entry profiles one TCR beta chain with its context. The sample belongs to a study of ipilimumab plus nivolumab after autologous stem cell transplantation. Study-level background: Patients received a median of about five ipilimumab and about 8 nivolumab doses. The DLBCL cohort had primary refractory and relapsed disease, with 18-month progression-free survival of about 82% and 31%.

Profiling relied on immunoSEQ multiplex PCR, and the TCRdb table lists in-frame clones only, not all of them. The sample includes fewer than 95,000 clones, 75% to 85% seen only once; the top ten take less than 2.5%. Starting 14 to 28 days after autologous transplant, ipilimumab 1 mg/kg was given. Germline values: CDR1 SGDLS, CDR2 YYNGEE. The CDR3 is made up of 13 amino acids. The germline V and J ends were trimmed by 3 bases and 8 bases, with 14 bases remaining between them. This receptor was taken from a male donor with diffuse large B-cell lymphoma. Sequenced material: PBMCs, taken in a trial of ipilimumab plus nivolumab as post-transplant consolidation. The chain recombines TRBV9 with TRBJ1-2; no clear D. Here the CDR3 DNA reads TGTGCCAGCAGCGAGCGGATAGGCCAAGGCTACACCTTC. Translating it yields CASSERIGQGYTF.